This is a list of T cell receptor beta chains from one sample in a study of technical replicates of blood from a few donors. Profiled with immunoSEQ multiplex PCR; TCRdb holds only in-frame clones, not every one. The data show just under 60,000 clones, about 95% seen once. The sequencing sample was made of PBMCs. These receptors were collected from a human donor in good health. Some clones in this sample may be carry-over from other donors' samples. Both conserved end residues are part of each CDR3.

v_gene | CDR3aa
TRBV4-1 | CASSQDAGAYSNQPQHF
TRBV4-1 | CASSQPTGSNQPQHF
TRBV5-8 | CASSSGQNWQREQYF
TRBV29-1 | CSVEERAEQFF
TRBV6-1 | CACGGEGEVSYEQYF
TRBV2 | CASSTPPRGGLYNEQFF
TRBV30 | CAWSVSLSSGNTIYF
TRBV5-1 | CASRTGDLSNQPQHF
TRBV5-6 | CASSRDQGSYGYTF
TRBV27 | CASKGLRGGSYEQYF
TRBV5-8 | CASAPGLAGLTVPGELFF
TRBV30 | CAWRQGGQPQHF
TRBV5-1 | CASSLERTVLTGELFF
TRBV2 | CASTLQGTGANVLTF
TRBV9 | CASSVVSGEGGYTF
TRBV30 | CAWTGGRGDEQFF
TRBV18 | CASYQSTGNEQFF